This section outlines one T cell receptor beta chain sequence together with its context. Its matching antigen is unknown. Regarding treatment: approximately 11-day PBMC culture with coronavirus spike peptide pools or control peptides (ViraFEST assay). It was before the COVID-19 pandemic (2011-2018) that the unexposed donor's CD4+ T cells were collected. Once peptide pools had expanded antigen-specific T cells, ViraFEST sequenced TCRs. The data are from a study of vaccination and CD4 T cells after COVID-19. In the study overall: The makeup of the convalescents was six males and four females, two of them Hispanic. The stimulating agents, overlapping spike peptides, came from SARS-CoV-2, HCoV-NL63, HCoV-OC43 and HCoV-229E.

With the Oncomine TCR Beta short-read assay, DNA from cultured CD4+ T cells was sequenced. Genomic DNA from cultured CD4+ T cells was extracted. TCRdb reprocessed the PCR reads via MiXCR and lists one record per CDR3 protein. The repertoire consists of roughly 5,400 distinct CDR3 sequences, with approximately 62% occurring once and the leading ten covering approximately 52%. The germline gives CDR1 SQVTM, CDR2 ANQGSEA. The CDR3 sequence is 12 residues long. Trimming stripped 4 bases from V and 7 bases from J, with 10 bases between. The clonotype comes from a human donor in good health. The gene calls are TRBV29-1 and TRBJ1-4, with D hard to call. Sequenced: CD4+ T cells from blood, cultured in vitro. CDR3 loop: CSVGSAGEKLFF. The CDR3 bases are TGCAGCGTTGGGTCAGCGGGTGAAAAACTGTTTTTT.